These 26 T cell receptor beta chains were sequenced from one sample in a study of beta chain features in type 1 diabetes. The isolated RNA, all of it, was reverse transcribed, so expressed TCRB transcripts were what got sequenced. TCRdb's table, derived via immunoSEQ multiplex PCR, lists solely in-frame clones and lacks some. The sample carries roughly 60,000 clones, around 63% recorded once. Sequencing was carried out using Tregs from blood. The receptors were sampled from a woman between 18 and 29 years old in good health.

The J gene is TRBJ2-1, the V gene TRBV4-2; 14 nucleotides match TRBD2. Germline loops: CDR1 LGHNA, CDR2 YNFKEQ. There are 16 residues in the CDR3. V gave up 1 base and J gave up 10 bases; unmatched junction bases: 6. The DNA of the CDR3 is TGTGCCAGCAGCCAAGTGACTAGCGGGGGGGCTCTGGAGCAGTTCTTC. Residues: CASSQVTSGGALEQFF.

V usage is TRBV7-9 and J usage is TRBJ2-1; 9 nucleotides agree with TRBD2. Germline-derived CDR1 and CDR2 are SEHNR and FQNEAQ (reference sequence). J gave up 8 bases and V 5 bases, and 13 bases lay outside the gene matches. The CDR3 length is 16 residues. CDR3 protein: CASSRKSSGGGDEQFF. The CDR3 DNA reads TGTGCCAGCAGCCGGAAGAGTAGCGGGGGTGGCGATGAGCAGTTCTTC.

The V gene is TRBV7-8, the J gene TRBJ1-5; D perhaps matches TRBD1 (6 bases). The CDR3 has 14 amino acids. Germline V lookup: CDR1 SGHVS, CDR2 FQNEAQ. Trimming shortened V by 1 base and J by 6 bases, and 10 bases separated the two germline ends. CDR3 DNA sequence: TGTGCCAGCAGCTTAGACAGGGTGCGTCAGCCCCAGCATTTT. It is translated as CASSLDRVRQPQHF.

The chain is built from TRBV5-1 and TRBJ2-3; TRBD1 agrees at 11 bases. Germline V gene lookup returns CDR1 SGHRS and CDR2 YFSETQ. The CDR3 has 16 residues. J gave up 4 bases and V 3 bases, and 7 bases lay outside the gene matches. The CDR3 loop is CASSSPGQGAADTQYF. CDR3 nucleotide sequence: TGCGCCAGCAGCTCCCCTGGACAGGGGGCGGCAGATACGCAGTATTTT.

This chain connects TRBV28 to TRBJ1-1, with TRBD1 matching over 7 bases. V trimming: 8 bases; J trimming: 8 bases; junction bases outside the gene matches: 17. Germline-derived CDR1 and CDR2 are MDHEN and SYDVKM. The CDR3 runs 15 residues. Written as DNA, the CDR3 is TGTGCCAGCGTTTTTCCCGGGACAGCGTTTGCGGAAGCTTTCTTT. It is translated as CASVFPGTAFAEAFF.

V usage is TRBV7-2 and J usage is TRBJ1-3; D gene unclear. In germline, CDR1 is SGHTA, CDR2 FQGNSA. CDR3 length: 14 amino acids. V gave up 2 bases and J gave up 0 bases, with 5 bases separating them. The CDR3 DNA reads as TGTGCCAGCAGCTTAACACCCTCTGGAAACACCATATATTTT. Encoded protein: CASSLTPSGNTIYF.

The chain links TRBV5-1 to TRBJ2-5, with 9 bases lining up with TRBD2. Per the germline V gene, CDR1 is SGHRS and CDR2 is YFSETQ. The CDR3 has 16 residues. After removal of 2 bases from V and 5 bases from J, the junction contained 10 bases not matched to a gene. The CDR3 nucleotides read TGCGCCAGCAGCTTAACGCTAGCGGGAACGGGGGAGACCCAGTACTTC. Protein sequence: CASSLTLAGTGETQYF. The variable domain in full, completed from reference TRBV5-1 and TRBJ2-5, reads KAGVTQTPRYLIKTRGQQVTLSCSPISGHRSVSWYQQTPGQGLQFLFEYFSETQRNKGNFPGRFSGRQFSNSRSEMNVSTLELGDSALYLCASSLTLAGTGETQYFGPGTRLLVL.

The chain is built from TRBV5-4 and TRBJ2-2; the match to TRBD2 covers 11 bases. Trimming at V came to 3 bases and at J to 5 bases, leaving 3 bases not matched to a gene. The CDR3 consists of 15 residues. CDR1 SGHNT and CDR2 YYREEE come from the germline V gene (reference sequence). The CDR3 DNA reads as TGTGCCAGCAGCTCCCGGACTAGCGGGACCGGGGAGCTGTTTTTT. The encoded protein is CASSSRTSGTGELFF. Full variable domain (missing parts from reference TRBV5-4 and TRBJ2-2): ETGVTQSPTHLIKTRGQQVTLRCSSQSGHNTVSWYQQALGQGPQFIFQYYREEENGRGNFPPRFSGLQFPNYSSELNVNALELDDSALYLCASSSRTSGTGELFFGEGSRLTVL.

The chain has TRBV29-1 and TRBJ2-1; TRBD1 might be the D (6 bases). Germline values: CDR1 SQVTM, CDR2 ANQGSEA. Trimming removed 5 bases from V and 0 bases from J, with 14 bases in between. The CDR3 sequence is 15 residues long. The CDR3 loop reads CSVLGGSSSYNEQFF. The CDR3 DNA follows: TGCAGCGTTTTAGGGGGATCCAGCTCCTACAATGAGCAGTTCTTC.

DNA for the CDR3: TGCGCCAGCAGCTTGGGGAGCTCCTACGAGCAGTACTTC. Amino acids: CASSLGSSYEQYF. V is TRBV5-1 and J is TRBJ2-5; D ambiguous. With the DNA end fitting TRBJ2-7 better, the J assignment may be wrong. This CDR3 contains 13 residues. Germline V gene sequence: CDR1 SGHRS, CDR2 YFSETQ.

The chain joins TRBV7-9 to TRBJ1-5; D gene uncertain. The germline V gene encodes CDR1 SEHNR and CDR2 FQNEAQ (reference sequence). Trimming left V 3 bases short and J 7 bases short, with 10 bases between. The CDR3 totals 13 residues. For the CDR3, the DNA is TGTGCCAGCAGCTTGGAGGGCGGACAGCCCCAGCATTTT. It is translated as CASSLEGGQPQHF.

The J gene is TRBJ1-4, the V gene TRBV6-6; 10 nucleotides match TRBD1. The J segment lost 8 bases and the V segment lost 4 bases, leaving 10 bases of the junction unmatched. This CDR3 region has 16 residues. Germline lookup yields CDR1 MNHNY and CDR2 SVGAGI (reference sequence). This CDR3 reads CASSSPRTGGKEKLFF. The CDR3 coding sequence is TGTGCCAGCAGTTCCCCCCGGACAGGGGGGAAGGAAAAACTGTTTTTT.

The gene calls are TRBV7-2 and TRBJ1-2, with 7 positions matching TRBD1. V was pared by 6 bases and J by 5 bases, with 9 bases of the junction left unmatched. CDR1 is SGHTA, CDR2 FQGNSA, per germline. The CDR3 runs 14 residues. CDR3 nucleotides: TGTGCCAGCAGTTTACAGGGGATGGAGTATGGCTACACCTTC. Its protein is CASSLQGMEYGYTF.

The V gene is TRBV11-2, the J gene TRBJ1-1; tentative D call: TRBD1 (6 bases). Germline V CDR1 and CDR2: SGHAT, FQNNGV. CDR3 size: 16 residues. Trimming left V 3 bases short and J 1 base short, with 15 bases between. CDR3 region: CASSLARRGGNTEAFF. The DNA of the CDR3 is TGTGCCAGCAGCTTGGCTAGGAGAGGGGGGAACACTGAAGCTTTCTTT.

The chain joins TRBV5-1 to TRBJ2-1, with 7 nucleotides matching TRBD2. The germline gives CDR1 SGHRS, CDR2 YFSETQ. The CDR3 sequence is 15 residues long. J gave up 6 bases and V 2 bases, and 8 bases lay outside the gene matches. The CDR3 loop is CASSLRREGLNEQFF. The CDR3 nucleotides are TGCGCCAGCAGCTTAAGGAGGGAGGGCCTCAATGAGCAGTTCTTC.

A single count supports this clone. The chain carries TRBV4-2 and TRBJ2-1, with D perhaps matching TRBD2 (7 bases). Per germline, CDR1 LGHNA and CDR2 YNFKEQ. With 0 bases removed from V and 8 bases from J, the gap between germline ends came to 14 bases. The CDR3 runs 15 residues. CDR3 protein: CASSQEGAGQYEQFF. In nucleotides, the CDR3 is TGTGCCAGCAGCCAAGAAGGAGCGGGACAATATGAGCAGTTCTTC.

The chain employs TRBV7-9 and TRBJ2-5; D unresolved. With the DNA end fitting TRBJ2-7 better, the J assignment may be wrong. Per the germline V gene, CDR1 is SEHNR and CDR2 is FQNEAQ (reference sequence). The CDR3 has 11 residues. The CDR3 region has the DNA TGTGCCAGCAGCTTCGCCTACGAGCAGTACTTC. This codes for CASSFAYEQYF.

This clone was recorded only once. Different DNA sequences within this sample yield the same CDR3. The chain couples TRBV7-9 to TRBJ1-2; D is ambiguous. Germline V lookup: CDR1 SEHNR, CDR2 FQNEAQ (reference sequence). Trimming removed 5 bases from V and 7 bases from J, with 23 bases in between. CDR3 size: 16 residues. The chain's CDR3 is CASSPTGLARAGGYTF. As DNA, the CDR3 is TGTGCCAGCAGCCCGACGGGCCTAGCGAGGGCCGGTGGCTACACCTTC. Using reference TRBV7-9 and TRBJ1-2 for the parts outside the CDR3, the full variable domain is DTGVSQNPRHKITKRGQNVTFRCDPISEHNRLYWYRQTLGQGPEFLTYFQNEAQLEKSRLLSDRFSAERPKGSFSTLEIQRTEQGDSAMYLCASSPTGLARAGGYTFGSGTRLTVV.

V is TRBV2 and J is TRBJ2-7; no reliable D call. V was clipped by 3 bases and J by 6 bases, with 9 bases between them. This CDR3 region has 12 residues. Germline V lookup: CDR1 SNHLY, CDR2 FYNNEI. CDR3 sequence reads: CASSDSRVEQYF. The CDR3 coding sequence is TGTGCCAGCAGTGACAGTCGGGTCGAGCAGTACTTC.

V gene TRBV7-8 combines with J gene TRBJ2-5, with D perhaps TRBD2 (5 bases). The J call may be in error: the DNA end matches TRBJ2-7 better. The length of the CDR3 is 15 residues. Germline lookup yields CDR1 SGHVS and CDR2 FQNEAQ. The CDR3 sequence: CASSLIHSAFYEQYF. CDR3 sequence (DNA): TGTGCCAGCAGCTTAATACATAGCGCCTTCTACGAGCAGTACTTC.

In its sample, this clone was seen a few times. The junction differs from germline at one of its ends, possibly a read error. Other DNA sequences within the sample encode an identical CDR3. The chain is built from TRBV4-1 and TRBJ1-1; 7 nucleotides line up with TRBD1. The germline V gene encodes CDR1 MGHRA and CDR2 YSYEKL. This CDR3 is 14 amino acids long. CDR3 in amino acids: CASSQGGENTEAFF. The CDR3 DNA reads as TGTGCCAGCAGCCAAGGGGGCGAGAACACTGAAGCTTTCTTT.

The rearrangement uses TRBV18 and TRBJ2-7, with TRBD2 as a possible D gene (6 bases). CDR1 KGHSH and CDR2 LQKENI come from the germline V gene. The CDR3 covers 15 residues. The V gene lost 0 bases and the J gene lost 4 bases, with 13 bases spanning the gap. CDR3 DNA sequence: TGTGCCAGCTCACCACCGACGACTAGTTCGTACGAGCAGTACTTC. This encodes CASSPPTTSSYEQYF.

The chain recombines TRBV5-4 with TRBJ2-5; 9 positions match TRBD1. CDR3 length: 14 residues. The germline CDR1 and CDR2 sequences are SGHNT and YYREEE (reference sequence). The J segment lost 4 bases and the V segment lost 2 bases, leaving 3 bases of the junction unmatched. CDR3 protein: CASSLQGARETQYF. DNA for the CDR3: TGTGCCAGCAGCTTACAGGGGGCTAGAGAGACCCAGTACTTC. The variable domain in full, completed from reference TRBV5-4 and TRBJ2-5, reads ETGVTQSPTHLIKTRGQQVTLRCSSQSGHNTVSWYQQALGQGPQFIFQYYREEENGRGNFPPRFSGLQFPNYSSELNVNALELDDSALYLCASSLQGARETQYFGPGTRLLVL.

This clone has just a few counts. V is TRBV15 and J is TRBJ1-2, with D uncertain. The CDR3 runs to 15 residues. Germline assignment: CDR1 LNHNV and CDR2 YYDKDF (reference sequence). Between the trimmed V and J ends, which lost 0 bases and 0 bases, there was a span of 8 bases. CDR3 DNA: TGTGCCACCAGCAGAGATGTGACAACTAACTATGGCTACACCTTC. Translating it yields CATSRDVTTNYGYTF.

The CDR3 protein is CASSPRQGDQETQYF. The DNA of the CDR3 is TGTGCCAGCAGCCCCCGGCAGGGGGACCAAGAGACCCAGTACTTC. J is TRBJ2-5 and V is TRBV16; 7 positions agree with TRBD1. CDR3 length equals 15 residues. CDR1 is KGHSY, CDR2 FQNENV, per germline. V was clipped by 4 bases and J by 0 bases; unmatched bases: 5.

The V gene is TRBV9, the J gene TRBJ2-3, with TRBD2 matching over 9 bases. Trimming removed 4 bases from V and 6 bases from J; junction bases left unmatched: 6. Germline CDR1 SGDLS, CDR2 YYNGEE. CDR3 length: 14 residues. The CDR3 here is CASSSRTSADTQYF. CDR3 nucleotide sequence: TGTGCCAGCAGCTCTCGGACTAGCGCGGATACGCAGTATTTT.